This T cell receptor beta chain was captured by sequencing in a study of neoadjuvant anti-PD-1 for oral cavity cancer. Overall study: Patients without progression received a fourth nivolumab dose around day 43, then surgical resection on days 50-56. Overall study findings and caveats: With a few patients per group, TCR findings need larger cohorts.

Six replicates per PBMC sample, mostly from 450 to 600 ng of genomic DNA. Clones were sequenced by immunoSEQ multiplex PCR, and TCRdb holds only the in-frame ones, with some missing. The sample gives around 18,000 clones, roughly 69% of which show up once; approximately 2.4% is in the top ten. The J segment lost 1 base and the V segment lost 7 bases, leaving 6 bases of the junction unmatched. Germline V gene sequence: CDR1 SQVTM, CDR2 ANQGSEA. The CDR3 has 13 amino acids. As concerns this clone: Its antigen is still unknown.

This TCR came from a person between 40 and 85 years old with oral cavity squamous cell carcinoma. Sequencing was performed on PBMCs, taken before nivolumab (anti-PD-1) treatment. This chain links TRBV29-1 with TRBJ1-1; 7 positions agree with TRBD1. The CDR3 region is CSDAGTANTEAFF. The CDR3 DNA sequence: TGCAGCGATGCCGGGACAGCGAACACTGAAGCTTTCTTT.